A single sample gave rise to the 29 T cell receptor beta chains below, sequenced in a study of control samples from healthy donors and cancer patients. The method was immunoSEQ multiplex PCR; TCRdb's version includes in-frame clones alone and lacks a portion of them. The table includes tens of thousands of clones, about 86% detected once. The sequenced sample was PBMCs. Receptor source: a woman aged 40 to 50 with lung cancer.

The chain combines TRBV18 with TRBJ2-1; D is uncertain. The CDR3 contains 13 residues. V was shortened by 2 bases and J by 7 bases, with 9 bases between the two germline ends. Germline CDR1 reads KGHSH; CDR2 reads LQKENI. For the CDR3, the DNA is TGTGCCAGCTCACCATCAGGTGGGAATGAGCAGTTCTTC. Its translation is CASSPSGGNEQFF.

This chain joins TRBV11-2 and TRBJ2-3; 11 nucleotides align to TRBD2. Germline CDR1 SGHAT, CDR2 FQNNGV. This CDR3 spans 16 amino acids. V was clipped by 0 bases and J by 10 bases; unmatched bases: 9. CDR3 region: CASSLDLAGGALAQYF. CDR3 nucleotide sequence: TGTGCCAGCAGCTTAGATCTAGCGGGGGGTGCTTTGGCGCAGTATTTT.

This CDR3 is CASQGQLQNIQYF. CDR3 in DNA: TGTGCCAGCCAAGGGCAGCTACAAAACATTCAGTACTTC. The V call is TRBV7-9, the J call TRBJ2-4; D unclear. Germline-derived CDR1 and CDR2 are SEHNR and FQNEAQ (reference sequence). This CDR3 region has 13 residues. V was clipped by 8 bases and J by 5 bases, with 13 bases between them.

This rearrangement joins TRBV6-5 to TRBJ1-2; tentative D call: TRBD1 (6 bases). The V and J ends lost 6 bases and 3 bases respectively, with 14 bases between them. Per germline, CDR1 MNHEY and CDR2 SVGAGI. The CDR3 totals 14 residues. CDR3 in amino acids: CASSLQGSDYGYTF. The CDR3, as DNA: TGTGCCAGCAGCCTACAGGGTTCCGACTATGGCTACACCTTC.

The rearrangement uses TRBV30 and TRBJ1-2, with TRBD1 matching over 7 bases. Trimming at V came to 1 base and at J to 4 bases, leaving 12 bases not matched to a gene. There are 16 residues in the CDR3. In germline, CDR1 is GTSNPN, CDR2 SVGIG (reference sequence). The CDR3 region has the DNA TGTGCCTGGAGTGCCCAGACAGGGCCGTTGGCCTATGGCTACACCTTC. It codes for CAWSAQTGPLAYGYTF.

This chain uses TRBV7-2 with TRBJ1-2, with a possible D match to TRBD1 (5 bases). Trimming shortened V by 5 bases and J by 3 bases, and 13 bases separated the two germline ends. The CDR3 spans 14 residues. The V gene's germline CDR1 is SGHTA and CDR2 FQGNSA. The CDR3 reads CASSADIPHYGYTF. The CDR3 nucleotides are TGTGCCAGCAGCGCGGACATTCCCCACTATGGCTACACCTTC.

The gene calls are TRBV27 and TRBJ2-6, with D possibly being TRBD1 or TRBD2 (6 bases each). Germline lookup yields CDR1 MNHEY and CDR2 SMNVEV (reference sequence). Trimming removed 8 bases at V and 0 bases at J, with 23 bases between. CDR3 length: 19 amino acids. The CDR3 protein is CASSEMSGALLSGANVLTF. The CDR3 DNA reads TGTGCCAGCTCCGAAATGTCGGGGGCCCTTCTCTCTGGGGCCAACGTCCTGACTTTC.

In this sample, this clone turned up once. This chain connects TRBV9 to TRBJ2-3; TRBD2 aligns across 8 bases. Germline V gene data show CDR1 as SGDLS and CDR2 as YYNGEE. The CDR3 sequence is 16 residues long. Trimming at V came to 0 bases and at J to 0 bases, leaving 3 bases not matched to a gene. CDR3 loop: CASSVVASGSTDTQYF. The CDR3 nucleotides read TGTGCCAGCAGCGTAGTGGCTAGCGGGAGCACAGATACGCAGTATTTT.

With respect to this clone: The junction departs from the called germline gene at one end, perhaps through a read error. The chain links TRBV3-1 (or the pseudogene TRBV3-2) to TRBJ2-7; D is unresolved. The CDR3 is made up of 12 amino acids. The germline gives CDR1 LGHDT, CDR2 YNNKEL (reference sequence). The CDR3, as DNA: TGTGCCAGCAGCCAAGACGTAGCAGGCTTCACGTTC. This codes for CASSQDVAGFTF.

The sample holds one count of this clone. V gene TRBV9 combines with J gene TRBJ2-7; TRBD2 matches 11 bases. The trim removed 0 bases at V and 6 bases at J, leaving 2 bases unmatched. Germline loops: CDR1 SGDLS, CDR2 YYNGEE. The CDR3 is 14 amino acids. The CDR3 spells CASSVELAGAEQYF. CDR3 DNA sequence: TGTGCCAGCAGCGTAGAACTAGCGGGGGCCGAGCAGTACTTC.

A note on this clone: Other DNA sequences in the sample encode the same CDR3. The rearrangement joins TRBV5-1 to TRBJ1-1; 9 nucleotides line up with TRBD1. Germline lookup yields CDR1 SGHRS and CDR2 YFSETQ. CDR3 length: 14 residues. V trimming: 3 bases; J trimming: 5 bases; junction bases outside the gene matches: 5. The CDR3 sequence: CASSSEQGATEAFF. The CDR3, as DNA: TGCGCCAGCAGCTCCGAACAGGGGGCGACTGAAGCTTTCTTT. The whole variable domain, remainder taken from reference TRBV5-1 and TRBJ1-1, is KAGVTQTPRYLIKTRGQQVTLSCSPISGHRSVSWYQQTPGQGLQFLFEYFSETQRNKGNFPGRFSGRQFSNSRSEMNVSTLELGDSALYLCASSSEQGATEAFFGQGTRLTVV.

The rearrangement links TRBV4-3 to TRBJ2-3; D uncertain. From germline, CDR1 is LGHNA and CDR2 YSLEER. Trimming left V 4 bases short and J 2 bases short, with 7 bases between. The CDR3 runs 13 residues. The CDR3 loop is CASSPENTDTQYF. DNA for the CDR3: TGCGCCAGCAGCCCAGAGAACACAGATACGCAGTATTTT.

The chain recombines TRBV5-1 with TRBJ1-6; 7 bases map to TRBD1. V lost 4 bases, J lost 2 bases, and 6 bases stayed unmatched. This CDR3 region has 16 residues. In germline, CDR1 is SGHRS, CDR2 YFSETQ. This chain's CDR3 is CASSPDRAAYNSPLHF. The CDR3 DNA follows: TGCGCCAGCAGCCCCGACAGGGCGGCCTATAATTCACCCCTCCACTTT.

Turning to this clone: Mismatch with germline at one junction end may stem from a read error. The chain combines TRBV12-3 or TRBV12-4 with TRBJ2-7; the D call may be TRBD1 or TRBD2 (6 bases each). CDR3 length: 11 residues. The CDR3 nucleotides are TGTGCCAGCAGTTTTTACGGGGGCTGGGACTTC. This codes for CASSFYGGWDF.

The chain links TRBV15 to TRBJ2-2; D call uncertain. Trimming left V 0 bases short and J 4 bases short, with 9 bases between. Germline CDR1 and CDR2: LNHNV and YYDKDF (reference sequence). The CDR3 has 15 amino acids. This CDR3 reads CATSRERTLTGELFF. The CDR3 DNA reads as TGTGCCACCAGCAGAGAAAGAACTCTCACCGGGGAGCTGTTTTTT.

The V call is TRBV20-1, the J call TRBJ2-7; D call uncertain. In germline, CDR1 is DFQATT, CDR2 SNEGSKA (reference sequence). The CDR3 covers 11 residues. V lost 1 base and J 5 bases, leaving 6 bases between the germline ends. CDR3 region: CSARGIHEQYF. The CDR3 region has the DNA TGCAGTGCTAGAGGCATCCACGAGCAGTACTTC.

V and J are TRBV2 and TRBJ2-5, with TRBD2 matching 13 bases. CDR1 and CDR2 from the germline V gene are SNHLY and FYNNEI. This CDR3 has 17 amino acids. The J segment lost 1 base and the V segment lost 1 base, leaving 3 bases of the junction unmatched. CDR3: CASSEGLAGGAQETQYF. CDR3 nucleotide sequence: TGTGCCAGCAGTGAAGGACTAGCGGGGGGAGCCCAAGAGACCCAGTACTTC. Full variable domain (remainder filled in from reference TRBV2 and TRBJ2-5): EPEVTQTPSHQVTQMGQEVILRCVPISNHLYFYWYRQILGQKVEFLVSFYNNEISEKSEIFDDQFSVERPDGSNFTLKIRSTKLEDSAMYFCASSEGLAGGAQETQYFGPGTRLLVL.

This rearrangement joins TRBV7-9 to TRBJ1-4; no definite D call. Trimming removed 5 bases at V and 1 base at J, with 8 bases between. Germline-derived CDR1 and CDR2 are SEHNR and FQNEAQ (reference sequence). The CDR3 consists of 14 residues. DNA for the CDR3: TGTGCCAGCAGCCGAATTTTAACTAATGAAAAACTGTTTTTT. Amino acid sequence: CASSRILTNEKLFF.

This clone was seen only a few times. V is TRBV10-3 and J is TRBJ2-7; D gene ambiguous. Trimming left V 2 bases short and J 6 bases short, with 8 bases between. This CDR3 contains 12 residues. Per germline, CDR1 ENHRY and CDR2 SYGVKD. The CDR3 here is CAISEGMFEQYF. The DNA of the CDR3 is TGTGCCATCAGTGAGGGGATGTTCGAGCAGTACTTC.

V and J are TRBV24-1 and TRBJ2-3; D gene ambiguous. Per the germline V gene, CDR1 is KGHDR and CDR2 is SFDVKD. V lost 3 bases to trimming and J lost 4 bases, with 10 bases between them. CDR3 length equals 14 residues. The CDR3 is CATSDVGRADTQYF. The CDR3 nucleotides read TGTGCCACCAGTGATGTAGGAAGAGCAGATACGCAGTATTTT.

V is TRBV6-5 and J is TRBJ2-2; 9 bases line up with TRBD1. With 8 bases clipped from V and 6 bases from J, the junction kept 10 bases outside the gene matches. CDR3 length equals 15 residues. The germline gives CDR1 MNHEY, CDR2 SVGAGI. The CDR3 DNA is TGTGCCAGCGTTCCGGGACAGGGATTCCCCGGGGAGCTGTTTTTT. Amino acid sequence: CASVPGQGFPGELFF.

The chain links TRBV11-2 to TRBJ2-2, with TRBD1 as a possible D gene (6 bases). The germline gives CDR1 SGHAT, CDR2 FQNNGV. Trimming stripped 10 bases from V and 6 bases from J, with 12 bases between. The length of the CDR3 is 12 residues. CDR3 region: CAILTGAGELFF. The CDR3 DNA reads TGTGCCATCCTGACAGGCGCCGGGGAGCTGTTTTTT.

J is TRBJ1-5 and V is TRBV6-5, with a possible D match to TRBD1 (5 bases). This CDR3 region has 14 residues. In germline, CDR1 is MNHEY, CDR2 SVGAGI. V was pared by 8 bases and J by 3 bases, with 14 bases between. The CDR3 spells CASAVRAHNQPQHF. The CDR3 DNA reads TGTGCCAGCGCGGTCAGGGCTCACAATCAGCCCCAGCATTTT.

This rearrangement joins TRBV7-3 to TRBJ1-2; D remains ambiguous. With 3 bases removed from V and 2 bases from J, the gap between germline ends came to 7 bases. CDR3 length: 13 amino acids. Per the germline V gene, CDR1 is SGHTA and CDR2 is FQGTGA. Here the CDR3 reads CASSFGSNYGYTF. The CDR3 DNA follows: TGTGCCAGCAGCTTCGGCAGCAACTATGGCTACACCTTC.

The chain has TRBV3-1 (or the pseudogene TRBV3-2) and TRBJ1-6, with D perhaps matching TRBD1 (6 bases). Germline lookup yields CDR1 LGHDT and CDR2 YNNKEL (reference sequence). The CDR3 is 14 residues long. V lost 6 bases, J lost 5 bases, and 11 bases lay in between. The CDR3 loop is CASSPGADNSPLHF. In DNA form, the CDR3 reads TGTGCCAGCAGTCCGGGGGCGGATAATTCACCCCTCCACTTT.

The chain joins TRBV9 to TRBJ1-3; D remains unclear. This CDR3 has 14 residues. CDR1 and CDR2 from the germline V gene are SGDLS and YYNGEE. V lost 3 bases and J lost 5, with 12 bases in between. The CDR3 reads CASSGRNERNTIYF. Written as DNA, the CDR3 is TGTGCCAGCAGCGGCCGTAACGAACGAAACACCATATATTTT.

The V and J genes are TRBV30 and TRBJ1-3, with D possibly being TRBD1 (5 bases). Per germline, CDR1 GTSNPN and CDR2 SVGIG (reference sequence). The CDR3 loop spans 14 amino acids. V shed 8 bases and J shed 0 bases, with 14 bases lying between them. The CDR3 region is CAGTVGSSGNTIYF. CDR3 DNA: TGTGCCGGGACGGTTGGTAGCTCTGGAAACACCATATATTTT.

The chain carries TRBV18 and TRBJ1-4, with a weak D call TRBD1 (6 bases). V was cut by 6 bases and J by 6 bases, with 11 bases left in between. This CDR3 is built from 13 residues. Germline V CDR1 and CDR2: KGHSH, LQKENI. CDR3 region: CASSGGRDEKLFF. CDR3 coding DNA: TGTGCCAGCTCTGGGGGCAGAGATGAAAAACTGTTTTTT.

This rearrangement joins TRBV18 to TRBJ2-7, with unresolved D. This CDR3 contains 13 residues. Deletions cut 2 bases from V and 2 bases from J, with 7 bases between. Germline loops: CDR1 KGHSH, CDR2 LQKENI. CDR3 coding DNA: TGTGCCAGCTCACCAGCGGTCCCCTACGAGCAGTACTTC. It is translated as CASSPAVPYEQYF.